This TCR beta chain was profiled in a study of T cells in Graves' hyperthyroidism and ophthalmopathy. Study-level points and caveats: The blood repertoire included most of the expanded thyroid clonotypes above 0.001.

The CDR3 is 14 residues long. Germline CDR1 SGHVS, CDR2 FNYEAQ. Researchers took RNA transcripts and amplified the TCR beta CDR3 regions from them. First-round RT-PCR with HTBI primers amplified the TCR CDR3 region. MiXCR, applied by TCRdb to the multiplex PCR reads, yields one record per CDR3 protein. This repertoire shows about 680,000 distinct CDR3 sequences, over 35% found once; its top ten account for around 32%. A patient was excluded if there was uncontrolled infection, other autoimmune disease, pregnancy or lactation. About this clonotype itself: Its cognate antigen is unknown. The junction differs from germline at one of its ends, possibly a read error.

The origin of this receptor is a woman in her thirties or forties with Graves' hyperthyroidism. Material for sequencing was blood. The J gene is TRBJ2-7, the V gene TRBV7-6, with 7 positions matching TRBD1. Written as DNA, the CDR3 is TGTGCCAGCAGCTTAGACAGGGGACACTACGAGCAGTGCTTC. As protein: CASSLDRGHYEQCF.